The entry that follows covers one T cell receptor beta chain sequence. The antigen remains unidentified. The V segment lost 5 bases and the J segment 5 bases; nucleotides outside the gene matches: 11. CDR1 and CDR2 from the germline V gene are PRHDT and FYEKMQ (reference sequence). The CDR3 is 15 amino acids. The data were obtained in a study of cytotoxic CD8 clonotypes in ibrutinib-treated CLL. Study context: The patients, around 10 relapsed/refractory and 15 treatment-naive, included 17 who were IGHV unmutated. Partial response was seen in approximately 24 patients and complete response in 2; after median about six years, approximately 15 stayed remitted, some twelve progressed. The study, taken as a whole, reports: For progressing versus sustained-remission patients, sampling times were not the same. Starting clonality was above that of age-matched healthy donors and tracked circulating CD8+ T-cell counts.

TCRdb's table, derived via immunoSEQ multiplex PCR, lists solely in-frame clones and lacks some. The data show 200,000 to 250,000 clones, just under 80% seen once. The receptor was isolated from a human donor with chronic lymphocytic leukemia. This chain links TRBV13 with TRBJ2-5; 7 positions match TRBD2. The sequences come from PBMCs, collected after 12 months of ibrutinib treatment. The DNA of the CDR3 is TGTGCCAGCAGCGCCGGGGTAGCGGGCTGGGAGACCCAGTACTTC. Encoded protein: CASSAGVAGWETQYF.